The entry that follows covers one T cell receptor beta chain sequence. What it binds is unknown. TCRdb analysed the 5' RACE reads with MiXCR anew, one entry per CDR3 protein. The sample yields some 350,000 distinct CDR3 sequences, 8.7% seen once. This record comes from a study of T cells after yellow fever vaccination. Findings and limits, study-wide: The secondary T-cell response peaked on day 5, not day 15, but was weaker.

The CDR3 is made up of 17 amino acids. The ends lost 5 bases at V and 0 bases at J; junction bases unmatched: 8. The germline CDR1 and CDR2 sequences are SEHNR and FQNEAQ (reference sequence). The input for sequencing was PBMCs, taken on the day of the first yellow fever vaccination. This sequence originates from a man younger than 30 who received the YFV17D yellow fever vaccine. V and J are TRBV7-9 and TRBJ2-4, with 9 bases matching TRBD1. This CDR3 is CASSPGTGTLAKNIQYF. The CDR3 DNA sequence: TGTGCCAGCAGCCCCGGGACAGGGACCCTAGCCAAAAACATTCAGTACTTC.